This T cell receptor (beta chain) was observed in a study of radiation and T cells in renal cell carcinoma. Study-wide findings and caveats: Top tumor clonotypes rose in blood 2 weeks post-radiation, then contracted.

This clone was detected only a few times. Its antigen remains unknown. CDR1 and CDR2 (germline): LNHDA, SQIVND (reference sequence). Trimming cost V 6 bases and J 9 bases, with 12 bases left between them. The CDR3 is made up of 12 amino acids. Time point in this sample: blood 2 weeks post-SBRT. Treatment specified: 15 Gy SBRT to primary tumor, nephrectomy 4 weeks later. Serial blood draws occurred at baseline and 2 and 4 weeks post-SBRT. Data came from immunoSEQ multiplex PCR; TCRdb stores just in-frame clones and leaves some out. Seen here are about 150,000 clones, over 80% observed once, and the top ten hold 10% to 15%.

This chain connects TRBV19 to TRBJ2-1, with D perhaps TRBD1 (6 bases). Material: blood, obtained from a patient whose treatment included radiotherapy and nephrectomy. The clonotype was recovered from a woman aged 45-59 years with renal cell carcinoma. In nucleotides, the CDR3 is TGTGCCAGTAGCATCCGAGGGGGTGAGCAGTTCTTC. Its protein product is CASSIRGGEQFF.